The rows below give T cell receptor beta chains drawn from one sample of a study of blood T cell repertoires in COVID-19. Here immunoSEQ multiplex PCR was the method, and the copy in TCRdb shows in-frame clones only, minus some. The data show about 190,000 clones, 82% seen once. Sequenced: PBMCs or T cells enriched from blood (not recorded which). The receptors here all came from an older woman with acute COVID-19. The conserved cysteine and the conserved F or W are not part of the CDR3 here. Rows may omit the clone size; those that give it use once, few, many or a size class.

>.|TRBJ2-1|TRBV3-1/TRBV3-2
ASSQDAAGGPGNEQF
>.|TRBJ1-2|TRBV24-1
ATSQQGLDGYT
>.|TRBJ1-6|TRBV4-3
ASSQGEAAGPLH
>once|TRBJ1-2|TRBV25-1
ASSESGGNYGYT
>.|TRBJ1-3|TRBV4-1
ASSQDRGRGFSGNTIY
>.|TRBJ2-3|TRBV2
ASSERAGGSTDTQY
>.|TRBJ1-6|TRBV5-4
ASSKPDMLGNSPLH
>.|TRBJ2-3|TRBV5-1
ASSLGGRSVSDTQY
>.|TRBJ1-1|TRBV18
ASSRSEGRAEAF
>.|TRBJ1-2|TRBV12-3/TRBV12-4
ASTTDFYGYT
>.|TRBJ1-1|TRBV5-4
ASSSDSRQRNP
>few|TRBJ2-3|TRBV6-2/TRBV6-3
ASSYSTADTQY
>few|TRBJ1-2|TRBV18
ASSLTGSGYT
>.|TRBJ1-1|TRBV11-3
ASSGGALGDTEAF
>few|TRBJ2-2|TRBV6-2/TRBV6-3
ASSYSATTTGELF
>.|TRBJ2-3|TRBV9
ASSGGSTDTQY
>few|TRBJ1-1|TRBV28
ASSRQGRTEAF
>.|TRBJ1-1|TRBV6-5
ASSRQGYTEAF
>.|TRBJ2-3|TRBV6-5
ASTRQGYTDTQY
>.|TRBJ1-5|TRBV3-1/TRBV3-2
ASSQDRGQPQH
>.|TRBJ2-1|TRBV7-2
ASSPDRGPYNEQF
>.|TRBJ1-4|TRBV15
ATSSPQGWGTNEKLF
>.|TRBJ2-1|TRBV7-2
ASSQTPGLAAGEQF